This T cell receptor (beta chain) was recovered during a study of Ad26.COV2.S vaccination and SARS-CoV-2 variants. TCRdb keeps only in-frame clones here, not all; method: immunoSEQ multiplex PCR. The sample lists about 350,000 clones, 88% seen once, with around 5.8% in the top ten. Documented treatment: around 19 received Ad26.COV2.S at low or high dose, single or two shots; about 5 received placebo; per-sample allocation not given. At day 63 after the first vaccine or placebo injection, samples were drawn. From germline, CDR1 is MNHEY and CDR2 SVGAGI. Deletions cut 7 bases from V and 2 bases from J, with 12 bases between. The length of the CDR3 is 14 residues.

The input for sequencing was peripheral blood, taken in a trial of Ad26.COV2.S vaccine versus placebo. V is TRBV6-5 and J is TRBJ1-5, with D uncertain. The TCR was taken from a person aged 18 to 65 who received the Ad26.COV2.S COVID-19 vaccine or a placebo. The CDR3 DNA reads TGTGCCAGCATTCCCTCCCTGGGCAATCAGCCCCAGCATTTT. Amino acid sequence: CASIPSLGNQPQHF.